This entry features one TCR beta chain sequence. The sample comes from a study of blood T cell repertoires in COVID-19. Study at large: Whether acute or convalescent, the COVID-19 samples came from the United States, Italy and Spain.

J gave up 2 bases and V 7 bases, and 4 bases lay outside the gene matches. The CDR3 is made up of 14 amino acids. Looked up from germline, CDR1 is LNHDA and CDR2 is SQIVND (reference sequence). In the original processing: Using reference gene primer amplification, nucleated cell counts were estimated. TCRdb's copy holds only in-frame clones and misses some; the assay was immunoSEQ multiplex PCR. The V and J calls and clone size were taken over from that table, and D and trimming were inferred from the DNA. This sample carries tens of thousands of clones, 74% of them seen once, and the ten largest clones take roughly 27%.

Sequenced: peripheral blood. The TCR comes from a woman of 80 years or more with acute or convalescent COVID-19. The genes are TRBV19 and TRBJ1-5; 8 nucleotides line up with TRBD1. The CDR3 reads CASKDRAGNQPQHF. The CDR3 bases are TGTGCCAGTAAGGACAGGGCCGGCAATCAGCCCCAGCATTTT.